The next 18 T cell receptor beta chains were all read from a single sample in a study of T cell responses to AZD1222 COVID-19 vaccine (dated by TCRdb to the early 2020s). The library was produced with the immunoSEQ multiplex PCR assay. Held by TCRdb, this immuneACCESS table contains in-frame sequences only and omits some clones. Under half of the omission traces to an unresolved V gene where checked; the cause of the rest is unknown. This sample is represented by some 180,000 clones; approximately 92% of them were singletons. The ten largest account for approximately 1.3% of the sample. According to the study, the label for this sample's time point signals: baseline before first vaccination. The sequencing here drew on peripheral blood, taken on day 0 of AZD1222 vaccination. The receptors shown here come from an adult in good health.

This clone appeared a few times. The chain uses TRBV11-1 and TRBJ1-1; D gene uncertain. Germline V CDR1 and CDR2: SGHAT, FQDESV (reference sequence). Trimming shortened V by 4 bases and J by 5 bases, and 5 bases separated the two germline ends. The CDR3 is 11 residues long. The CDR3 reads CASSSYTEAFF. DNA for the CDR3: TGTGCCAGCAGCTCGTATACTGAAGCTTTCTTT. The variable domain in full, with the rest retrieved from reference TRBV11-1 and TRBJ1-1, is EAEVAQSPRYKITEKSQAVAFWCDPISGHATLYWYRQILGQGPELLVQFQDESVVDDSQLPKDRFSAERLKGVDSTLKIQPAELGDSAMYLCASSSYTEAFFGQGTRLTVV.

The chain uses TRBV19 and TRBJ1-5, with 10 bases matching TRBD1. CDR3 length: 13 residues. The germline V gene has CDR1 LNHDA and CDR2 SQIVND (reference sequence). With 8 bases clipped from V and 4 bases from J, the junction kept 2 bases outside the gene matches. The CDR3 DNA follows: TGTGCCAGTGTGGACAGGGGGAATCAGCCCCAGCATTTT. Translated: CASVDRGNQPQHF.

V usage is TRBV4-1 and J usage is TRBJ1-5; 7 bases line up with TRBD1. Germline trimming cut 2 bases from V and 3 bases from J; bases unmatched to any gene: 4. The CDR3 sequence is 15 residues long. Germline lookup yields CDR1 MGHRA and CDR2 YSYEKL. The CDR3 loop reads CASSQTGTVNQPQHF. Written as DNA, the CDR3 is TGCGCCAGCAGCCAAACCGGGACAGTCAATCAGCCCCAGCATTTT.

CDR3 residues: CATSENTGELFF. CDR3 coding DNA: TGTGCCACCAGTGAGAACACCGGGGAGCTGTTTTTT. The chain uses TRBV24-1 and TRBJ2-2, with D unclear. The CDR3 runs 12 residues. The germline CDR1 and CDR2 sequences are KGHDR and SFDVKD. V lost 4 bases to trimming and J lost 1 base, with 0 bases between them.

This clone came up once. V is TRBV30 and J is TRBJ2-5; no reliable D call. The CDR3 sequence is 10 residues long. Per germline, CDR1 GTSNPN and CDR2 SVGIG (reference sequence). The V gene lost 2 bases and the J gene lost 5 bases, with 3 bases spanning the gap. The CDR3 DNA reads TGTGCCTGGAGTACGGAGACCCAGTACTTC. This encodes CAWSTETQYF.

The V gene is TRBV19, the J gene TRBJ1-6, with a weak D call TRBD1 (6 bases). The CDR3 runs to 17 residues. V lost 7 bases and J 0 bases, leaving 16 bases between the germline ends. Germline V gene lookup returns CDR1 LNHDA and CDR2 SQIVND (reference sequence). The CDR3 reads CASKGRGTSSYNSPLHF. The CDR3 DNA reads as TGTGCCAGTAAAGGGCGGGGGACAAGCTCCTATAATTCACCCCTCCACTTT.

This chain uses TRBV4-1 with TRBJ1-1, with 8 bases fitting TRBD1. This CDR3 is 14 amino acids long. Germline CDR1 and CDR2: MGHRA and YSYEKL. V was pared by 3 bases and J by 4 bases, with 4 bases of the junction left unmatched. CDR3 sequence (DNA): TGCGCCAGCAGCCACTTACAGGGGGTCACTGAAGCTTTCTTT. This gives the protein CASSHLQGVTEAFF.

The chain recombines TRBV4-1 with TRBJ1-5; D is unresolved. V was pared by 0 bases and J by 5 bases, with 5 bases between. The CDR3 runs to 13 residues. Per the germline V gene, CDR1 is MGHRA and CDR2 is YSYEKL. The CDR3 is CASSQDPDQPQHF. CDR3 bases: TGCGCCAGCAGCCAAGATCCAGATCAGCCCCAGCATTTT.

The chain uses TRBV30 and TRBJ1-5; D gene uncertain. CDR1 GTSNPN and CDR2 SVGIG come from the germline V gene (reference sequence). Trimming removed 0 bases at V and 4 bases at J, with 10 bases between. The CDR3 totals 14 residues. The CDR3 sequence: CAWSVAQLNQPQHF. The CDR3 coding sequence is TGTGCCTGGAGTGTTGCACAGTTAAATCAGCCCCAGCATTTT.

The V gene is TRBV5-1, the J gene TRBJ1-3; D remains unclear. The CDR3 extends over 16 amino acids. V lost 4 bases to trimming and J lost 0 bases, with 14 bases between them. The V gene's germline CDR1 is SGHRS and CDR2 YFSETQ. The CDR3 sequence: CASSVDGSTSGNTIYF. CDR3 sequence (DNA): TGCGCCAGCAGCGTTGACGGGTCGACCTCTGGAAACACCATATATTTT.

This chain's CDR3 is CASSTNRGGFGNEQFF. CDR3 nucleotides: TGTGCCAGCAGCACAAACAGGGGTGGGTTTGGCAATGAGCAGTTCTTC. This chain uses TRBV11-2 with TRBJ2-1; 7 nucleotides agree with TRBD1. Germline CDR1 SGHAT, CDR2 FQNNGV. The ends lost 5 bases at V and 6 bases at J; junction bases unmatched: 13. CDR3 size: 16 residues. The full variable domain, rest sourced from reference TRBV11-2 and TRBJ2-1, is EAGVAQSPRYKIIEKRQSVAFWCNPISGHATLYWYQQILGQGPKLLIQFQNNGVVDDSQLPKDRFSAERLKGVDSTLKIQPAKLEDSAVYLCASSTNRGGFGNEQFFGPGTRLTVL.

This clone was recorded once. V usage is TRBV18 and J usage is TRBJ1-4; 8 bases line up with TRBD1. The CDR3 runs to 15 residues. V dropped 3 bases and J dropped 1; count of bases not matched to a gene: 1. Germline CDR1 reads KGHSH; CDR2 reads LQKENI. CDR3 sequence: CASSPGQGTNEKLFF. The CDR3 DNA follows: TGTGCCAGCTCACCCGGACAGGGAACTAATGAAAAACTGTTTTTT.

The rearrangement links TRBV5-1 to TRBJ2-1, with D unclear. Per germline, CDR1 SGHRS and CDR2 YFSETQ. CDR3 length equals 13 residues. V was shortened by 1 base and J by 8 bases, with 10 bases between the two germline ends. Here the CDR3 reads CASSLKGSDEQFF. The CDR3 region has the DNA TGCGCCAGCAGCTTGAAAGGGTCGGATGAGCAGTTCTTC. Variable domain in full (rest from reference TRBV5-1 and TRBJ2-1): KAGVTQTPRYLIKTRGQQVTLSCSPISGHRSVSWYQQTPGQGLQFLFEYFSETQRNKGNFPGRFSGRQFSNSRSEMNVSTLELGDSALYLCASSLKGSDEQFFGPGTRLTVL.

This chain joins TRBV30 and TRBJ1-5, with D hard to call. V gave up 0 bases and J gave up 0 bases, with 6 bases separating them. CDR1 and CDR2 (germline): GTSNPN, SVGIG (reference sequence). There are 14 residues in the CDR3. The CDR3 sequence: CAWSVQSSNQPQHF. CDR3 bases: TGTGCCTGGAGTGTACAGAGTAGCAATCAGCCCCAGCATTTT. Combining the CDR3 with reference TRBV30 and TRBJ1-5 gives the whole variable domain SQTIHQWPATLVQPVGSPLSLECTVEGTSNPNLYWYRQAAGRGLQLLFYSVGIGQISSEVPQNLSASRPQDRQFILSSKKLLLSDSGFYLCAWSVQSSNQPQHFGDGTRLSIL.

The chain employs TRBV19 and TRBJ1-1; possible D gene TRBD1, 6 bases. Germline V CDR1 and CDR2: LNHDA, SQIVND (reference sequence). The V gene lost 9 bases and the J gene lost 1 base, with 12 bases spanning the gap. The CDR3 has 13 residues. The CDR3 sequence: CASTGTQNTEAFF. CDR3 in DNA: TGTGCCAGCACCGGGACACAGAACACTGAAGCTTTCTTT.

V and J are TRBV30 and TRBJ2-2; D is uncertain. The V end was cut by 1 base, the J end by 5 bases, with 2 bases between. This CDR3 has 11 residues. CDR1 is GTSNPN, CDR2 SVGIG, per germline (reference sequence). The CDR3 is CAWSGTGELFF. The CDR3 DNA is TGTGCCTGGAGTGGTACCGGGGAGCTGTTTTTT.

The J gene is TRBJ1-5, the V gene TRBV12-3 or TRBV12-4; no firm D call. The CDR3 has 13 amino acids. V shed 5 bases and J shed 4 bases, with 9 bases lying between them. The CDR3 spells CASSPQENQPQHF. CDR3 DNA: TGTGCCAGCAGTCCTCAGGAAAATCAGCCCCAGCATTTT.

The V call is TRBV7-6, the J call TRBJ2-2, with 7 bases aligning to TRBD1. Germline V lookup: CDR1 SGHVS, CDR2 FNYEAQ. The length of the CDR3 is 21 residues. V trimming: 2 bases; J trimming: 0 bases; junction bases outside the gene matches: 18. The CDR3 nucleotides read TGTGCCAGCAGCTTATTGCGCATTCGGACAGGCCGGTCCGCGAACACCGGGGAGCTGTTTTTT. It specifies CASSLLRIRTGRSANTGELFF.